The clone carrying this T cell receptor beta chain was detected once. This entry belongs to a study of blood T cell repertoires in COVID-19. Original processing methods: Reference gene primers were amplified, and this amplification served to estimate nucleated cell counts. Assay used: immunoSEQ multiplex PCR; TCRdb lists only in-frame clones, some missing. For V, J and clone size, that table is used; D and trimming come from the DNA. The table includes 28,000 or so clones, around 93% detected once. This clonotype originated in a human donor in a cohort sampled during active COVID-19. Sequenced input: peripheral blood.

CDR3 bases: TGCGCCAGCAGCCTCAAGGCGGCGGGCAGGGAGGCGTGCAATGAGCAGTTCTTC. Residues: CASSLKAAGREACNEQFF. The V call is TRBV23-1, the J call TRBJ2-1; D may be TRBD2 (6 bases). TRBV23-1 is designated an ORF whose function remains uncertain. With 6 bases removed from V and 6 bases from J, the gap between germline ends came to 27 bases. The CDR3 has 18 residues.